The 5 T cell receptor beta chains in this list originate from one sample, sequenced in a study of cytomegalovirus exposure and HLA in healthy donors. It was with 60 Vbeta and 13 Jbeta primers that the PCR ran. Here immunoSEQ multiplex PCR was the method, and the copy in TCRdb shows in-frame clones only, minus some. The table lists 150,000 to 200,000 clones, around 68% of them singletons. The specimen was PBMCs. The origin of the receptors is a man aged 40-49 years in good health and CMV-seronegative.

This clone occurred a few times. This chain connects TRBV4-2 to TRBJ2-4; D not certain. Germline-derived CDR1 and CDR2 are LGHNA and YNFKEQ. The CDR3 length is 15 residues. V lost 1 base to trimming and J lost 3 bases, with 10 bases between them. The CDR3 loop reads CASSQGLTDKNIQYF. The CDR3 coding sequence is TGTGCCAGCAGCCAAGGACTTACGGACAAAAACATTCAGTACTTC.

The chain couples TRBV5-4 to TRBJ2-7; D may be TRBD1 (6 bases). Germline values: CDR1 SGHNT, CDR2 YYREEE (reference sequence). This CDR3 comprises 15 residues. Trimming pared 2 bases from V and 4 bases from J, leaving 16 bases between. For the CDR3, the DNA is TGTGCCAGCAGCTTACAACCCGGGACACTTTACGAGCAGTACTTC. Residues: CASSLQPGTLYEQYF.

The chain joins TRBV7-9 to TRBJ1-1, with TRBD1 identical over 9 bases. The V and J ends lost 5 bases and 1 base, in that order; junction bases with no gene match: 5. The CDR3 length is 15 residues. Germline CDR1 SEHNR, CDR2 FQNEAQ (reference sequence). The DNA for the CDR3 is TGTGCCAGCAGCAACCGGGACAGGGAGAACACTGAAGCTTTCTTT. Residues: CASSNRDRENTEAFF.

This clone came up a few times. The DNA for the CDR3 is TGTGCCAGCAGCGCCCGGACGACTAGCGGGAGTGGGGAGCTGTTTTTT. It specifies CASSARTTSGSGELFF. The rearrangement links TRBV9 to TRBJ2-2; 12 nucleotides match TRBD2. CDR3 size: 16 residues. Germline CDR1 and CDR2: SGDLS and YYNGEE. Trimming at V came to 3 bases and at J to 8 bases, leaving 8 bases not matched to a gene.

The DNA for the CDR3 is TGTGCCAGCAGTTCAAACCCGGGAGCACTGTTTTTT. Amino acid sequence: CASSSNPGALFF. This chain connects TRBV28 to TRBJ1-4; no definite D call. Germline CDR1 MDHEN, CDR2 SYDVKM. V shed 4 bases and J shed 13 bases, with 13 bases lying between them. The CDR3 extends over 12 amino acids.